This T cell receptor beta chain was observed in a study of Ad26.COV2.S vaccination and SARS-CoV-2 variants. Study overall: Within the COV1001 Ad26.COV2.S trial arm, the donor was enrolled. Once, or twice with 56 days between doses, Ad26.COV2.S was given intramuscularly.

Germline V lookup: CDR1 SQVTM, CDR2 ANQGSEA. This CDR3 spans 14 amino acids. The V gene lost 6 bases and the J gene lost 1 base, with 12 bases spanning the gap. With regard to this clone: Its antigen is unknown.

The sample's treatment: 19 received Ad26.COV2.S at low or high dose, single or two shots; roughly five received placebo; per-sample allocation not given. The samples date from day 63 after the first vaccine or placebo injection. The shot given was an Ad26 vector that makes Wuhan-strain SARS-CoV-2 spike. General study results and limits: People who got the vaccine or the placebo had similar non-spike TCR breadth.

Sequencing used immunoSEQ multiplex PCR; TCRdb keeps in-frame clones, though not all of them. The repertoire has hundreds of thousands of clones, 83% of them found once; the top ten carry just under 7.5%. This TCR was sampled from a person aged 18-65 years who received the Ad26.COV2.S COVID-19 vaccine or a placebo. The source material was peripheral blood, sampled in a trial of Ad26.COV2.S vaccine versus placebo. V is TRBV29-1 and J is TRBJ1-4, with D unresolved. The CDR3 nucleotides read TGCAGCGTGGGAGGGAGGCGAACTAATGAAAAACTGTTTTTT. Translating it yields CSVGGRRTNEKLFF.